This record concerns one T cell receptor (beta chain) sequence. Its antigen remains unidentified. No base qualities exist here, and no much larger clone lies one base off it. The data are from a study of cytomegalovirus exposure and HLA in healthy donors (dated by TCRdb to about 2017). For context, the study as a whole: An earlier analysis of some 550 of the donors reported approximately 300 Gb of sequence data and around 110 million unique TCR beta sequences from about 200 million T cells. On average, 235,054 unique TCR beta nucleotide sequences were sequenced per donor among more than 350 genotyped donors of the cohort, with 15% to 20% of those sequences being non-productive. A later analysis re-analyzed previously published TCR beta repertoires from approximately 670 donors and added high-resolution HLA genotyping to study TCR occurrence patterns. Every discovery cohort repertoire had been produced on one sequencing platform. Rather than drawing on any new phenotypic data, the later analysis identified candidate immune exposures from TCR beta sequences and the way those sequences occurred across donors. To predict cytomegalovirus infection status, the study brought together high-throughput TCR immunosequencing, statistical association of individual TCRs with disease status, and machine learning. An early release covering 550 to 700 HLA-typed donors comprised approximately 300 gigabases of sequencing data and around 85 million unique TCR sequences. To decide whether each TCR beta V gene segment behaved as functional or pseudogenic, an earlier analysis of approximately 600 of the donors relied on high-throughput TCR beta sequencing. Using immunosequencing, the study profiled T cell repertoires from about 620 subjects and related those repertoires to cytomegalovirus serostatus. In addition to the first cohort of 650 to 800 subjects, a separate validation cohort of over 90 different subjects was used. HLA typing covered class I and class II loci at four-digit resolution. In a later genetic analysis, genome-wide SNP genotypes for about 65% of the roughly 670 donors were used, and that subset was treated as a discovery cohort. Typing coverage varied by locus: about 629-640 donors for A, B, C, DRB1 and DQB1; approximately 500 for DQA1; approximately 610 for DPA1; about 450 for DPB1. The genetic ancestry cluster associated with self-reported Caucasian donors included over 80% of the 300 to 450 genotyped donors. The study aimed to test whether signatures of past pathogen exposure could be identified by cataloging public T cell receptors. Donor age, sex, ethnicity and CMV serostatus were compiled together with the repertoire data. Five DR-DQ haplotypes were treated as single units for association and clustering because of strong linkage in the cohort. Points the paper makes about the study in general: The authors suggested that the approach could potentially be generalized to other disease states and immunological phenotypes. A later genetic analysis associated a missense DCLRE1C variant with V-gene and J-gene trimming of TCR beta chains, and an independent cohort replicated the association. A further reported finding was that TCR beta sequences accurately predicted the HLA-A and HLA-B alleles for most subjects in the first cohort. Immune exposure information for the cohort was limited to CMV serostatus. The classifier was reported to diagnose cytomegalovirus status with high specificity and sensitivity in both the original and validation cohorts. In the study, approximately 160 TCR beta chains were listed as associated with cytomegalovirus. In an earlier analysis of 587 of the donors, most TCR beta V segments appeared in productive rearrangements about 87% or about 30% of the time, broadly matching IMGT annotations. A cluster of highly shared sequence variants was judged likely to be a technical artifact of the sequencing pipeline. Compared with the roughly 700-donor mean, donors in an Asian-associated ancestry cluster had fewer N-insertions in productive TCRs, according to a later genetic analysis. In a later analysis, several top co-occurrence clusters were reported to appear linked to parvovirus B19, influenza, CMV and Epstein-Barr virus. A later analysis associated some 17,000 TCR beta sequences with specific HLA alleles at a false discovery rate of 0.05. Only TCR beta chains were sequenced in this cohort, and the absence of alpha or paired-chain data limited detectable features. The 87-base-pair reads could not distinguish some IMGT-functional V segments, including TRBV6-2 and TRBV6-3, so those segments were excluded. Correlated functional status among segregating V segments might reflect linkage disequilibrium, but an unknown experimental factor could not be ruled out. Assigning TCR associations to individual alleles was difficult when HLA alleles, especially DR and DQ, strongly co-occurred. A later analysis found that HLA-associated TCR beta chains were more clonally expanded and had lower generation probabilities than equally common non-associated chains. In vitro tests confirmed that a few of the cytomegalovirus-associated TCR beta chains recognize cytomegalovirus antigens. Because HLA typing was unavailable for some donors at each locus, only the typed subset was used in association tests. Presence/absence analyses assumed roughly uniform sequencing depth across donors, an assumption that may not hold. According to a later analysis, TCR association rates differed among HLA loci, with DRB1 alleles showing the most associated TCRs and HLA-C alleles showing the fewest. In a later analysis, most CMV-associated TCR beta chains were found to appear HLA-restricted, with HLA associations seemingly driven largely by CMV exposure. Because counts were too low, approximately 15 rarely observed V segments, including chromosome 9 orphons, were excluded from the earlier analysis of several hundred of the donors. Most TCR sequences were observed very rarely across donors, whereas some public TCRs were present in many individuals.

In total, roughly 710 healthy bone marrow donors made up the cohort. At the time of sampling, all cohort members were nominally healthy, though unrecorded immune exposures were likely present. The donor tested CMV seronegative and was one of the 352 seronegative cohort members. Each donor provided a peripheral blood sample, and peripheral blood mononuclear cells were used for TCR beta sequencing. The Qiagen DNeasy Blood Extraction Kit was used to extract genomic DNA from the blood cell samples. Library method: the immunoSEQ multiplex PCR assay. The multiplex PCR relied on a mix of 60 forward primers for TCR Vbeta segments and 13 reverse primers for TCR Jbeta segments. The CDR3 region of rearranged TCR beta genes was amplified from genomic DNA by a multiplex PCR assay. Amplified TCR beta libraries were sequenced as 87-base-pair reads on the Illumina HiSeq System. The authors' analysis ran thus. Across the 500 to 850 repertoires, a later analysis counted 75 million to 90 million unique TCR beta chains, around 10 million of which were shared by at least two donors. A nearest-neighbor algorithm error-corrected the raw reads and collapsed the reads into unique sequences, merging closely related sequences to remove PCR and sequencing errors. V, D and J gene segments were assigned by aligning CDR3 sequences to IMGT reference sequences. For a sequence to be retained, at least a six-nucleotide match to both a V gene segment and a J gene segment was required. A rearrangement counted as productive if the CDR3 had no stop codons and remained in frame with V and J, and every other rearrangement counted as non-productive. CDR3 was defined by IMGT convention, running from the second conserved V-encoded cysteine to the conserved J-encoded phenylalanine. In an earlier analysis of around 540 of the donors, sequences lacking an unambiguous match to a single V gene segment were excluded. In an earlier analysis of 587 of the donors, V segments were called functional above 56.7% productive rearrangements and were called segregating when the between-donor standard deviation exceeded 5%. A statistical classification framework was built for diagnosing cytomegalovirus status from the catalog of TCR beta chain sequences. In a later analysis, V and J genes were assigned by comparing TCR nucleotide sequences against IMGT/GENE-DB human TR gene sequences. The TCRdist pipeline was used in a later analysis to assign CDR3 sequences and most-parsimonious VDJ recombination scenarios. In a later analysis, each TCR beta chain was defined by its CDR3 amino acid sequence together with its V-gene family, and reads lacking a unique V-gene family were excluded. As a way to deal with suspected cross-contamination and a sequencing artifact, a later analysis dropped 450 to 700 nucleotide sequences that were highly shared and had low generation probability. In a later analysis, a clonal expansion index was calculated for each public chain from normalized within-repertoire ranks of inferred template counts. A later analysis computed generation probabilities with a VDJ recombination model fitted to out-of-frame rearrangements, and checked the results against IGoR. A later analysis scored TCR-TCR, TCR-HLA and TCR-CMV co-occurrence with hypergeometric tests, applying a repertoire-size bias correction to TCR pairs. A later analysis estimated false discovery rates by permuting HLA or CMV assignments 20 times. In a later analysis, co-occurring TCRs were grouped with DBSCAN, and TCRdist sequence similarity was added when clustering was performed within HLA-allele-positive subsets. Repertoires with fewer than 30,000 or more than 120,000 public chains, plus five repertoires with anomalous nucleotide sharing, were excluded from co-occurrence clustering. The immuneACCESS repertoire file appears here via TCRdb, limited to in-frame rearrangements. These files lack a portion of the clones; in checked studies, under half of the deficit traces to unresolved V genes, and the cause of the others is not known. That table is the source of V, J and clone size, and D and trimming were worked out from the DNA. For this sample the table gives approximately 200,000 clones, of which approximately 79% were detected only once. The ten largest account for 1.5% to 2% of the sample.

Based on the germline V gene, the CDR1 and CDR2 sequences are MDHEN and SYDVKM. Including cysteine and phenylalanine, the CDR3 has 16 amino acids. The entry retains the CDR3 DNA only, 48 bases that are in frame from base 1. After removal of 7 bases from V and 5 bases from J, the junction retains 16 bases not matched to a gene. The rearranged chain carries TRBV28 and TRBJ2-7, with 8 bases aligning to TRBD2. The source of this sequence is a woman in her late teens or twenties in good health and CMV-seronegative. The material sequenced was PBMCs. The nucleotide sequence reads TGTGCCAGCAAGACGGGGGGGGCAGGATTCGGCGACGAGCAGTACTTC. It codes for CASKTGGAGFGDEQYF.